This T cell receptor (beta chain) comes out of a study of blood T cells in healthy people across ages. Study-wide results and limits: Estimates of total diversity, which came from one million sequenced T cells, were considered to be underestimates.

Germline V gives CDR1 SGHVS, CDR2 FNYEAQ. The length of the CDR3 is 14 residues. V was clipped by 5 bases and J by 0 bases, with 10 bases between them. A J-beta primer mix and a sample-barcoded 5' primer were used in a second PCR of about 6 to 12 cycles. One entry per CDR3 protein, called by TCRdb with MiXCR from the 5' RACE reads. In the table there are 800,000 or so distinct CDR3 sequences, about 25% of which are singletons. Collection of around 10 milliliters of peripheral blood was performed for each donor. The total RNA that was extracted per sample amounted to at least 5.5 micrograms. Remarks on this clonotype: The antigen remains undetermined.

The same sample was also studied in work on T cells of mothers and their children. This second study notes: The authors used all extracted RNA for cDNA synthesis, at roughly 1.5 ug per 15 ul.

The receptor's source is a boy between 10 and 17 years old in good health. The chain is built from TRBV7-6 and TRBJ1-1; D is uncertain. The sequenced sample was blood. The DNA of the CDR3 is TGTGCCAGCAGCGCCAGCTTCATGAACACTGAAGCTTTCTTT. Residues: CASSASFMNTEAFF.